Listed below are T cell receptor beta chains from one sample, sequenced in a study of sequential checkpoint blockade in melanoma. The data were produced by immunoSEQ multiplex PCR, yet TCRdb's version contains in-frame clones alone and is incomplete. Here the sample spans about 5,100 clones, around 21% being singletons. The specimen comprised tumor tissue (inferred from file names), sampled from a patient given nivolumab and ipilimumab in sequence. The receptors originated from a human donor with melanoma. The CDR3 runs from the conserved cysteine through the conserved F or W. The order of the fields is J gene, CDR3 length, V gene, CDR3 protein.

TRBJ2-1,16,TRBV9,CASSVDGLRGYNEQFF
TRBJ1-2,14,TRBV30,CAWRGTASNYGYTF
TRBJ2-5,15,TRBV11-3,CASSQGTSGGETQYF
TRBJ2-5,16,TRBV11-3,CASSLDGQGFRETQYF
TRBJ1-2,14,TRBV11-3,CASASIPRGYGYTF
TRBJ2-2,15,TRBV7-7,CASSGRGRPTGELFF
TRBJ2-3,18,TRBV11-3,CASSKRPRTGTSTDTQYF
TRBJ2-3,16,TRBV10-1,CASSEMSGHNTDTQYF
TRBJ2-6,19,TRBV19,CASSTMGQWIASGANVLTF
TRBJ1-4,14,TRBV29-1,CSVPDRDRQEKLFF